These T cell receptor beta chains were read from a single sample in a study of CD8 T cells in ankylosing spondylitis. MiXCR, run by TCRdb on the 5' RACE reads, gives a single entry per CDR3 protein. The top ten clones hold roughly 8.3% of a sample with some 290,000 distinct CDR3 sequences, around 20% of them seen once. Sample: blood, either unsorted or a sorted T cell fraction (not recorded which). The receptors here all came from a male donor with ankylosing spondylitis or in good health (not recorded which). CDR3s include the opening cysteine and the closing phenylalanine or tryptophan. The D gene is left open where the match is weak. Some rows have no size entry. The others give once, few or many, or a class for an expanded clone.

TRBJ2-3	-	-	TRBV28	TGTGCCAGCACCCGGGACTCCTTAACGTATTTT	CASTRDSLTYF
TRBJ1-4	-	-	TRBV3-1	TGTGCCAGCAGCCAAGCCGGTGGACTGTTTTTT	CASSQAGGLFF
TRBJ2-1	-	-	TRBV6-1	TGTGCCAGCAGTGAAAGTCAGGCAGCCTACAATGAGCAGTTCTTC	CASSESQAAYNEQFF
TRBJ2-3	TRBD2	-	TRBV28	TGTGCCAGCAGTTTGGTGTCGGGGGGGTCAGATACGCAGTATTTT	CASSLVSGGSDTQYF
TRBJ1-2	-	-	TRBV11-2	TGTGCCAGCAGCCCGGCAGGAGTCACCTATGGCTACACCTTC	CASSPAGVTYGYTF
TRBJ2-2	TRBD1	few	TRBV24-1	TGTGCCACCAGTGATCCCGGGACAGGGAACACCGGGGAGCTGTTTTTT	CATSDPGTGNTGELFF
TRBJ2-3	-	many	TRBV5-1	TGCGCCAGCAGCTTGGGATATGGAGATACGCAGTATTTT	CASSLGYGDTQYF
TRBJ2-1	TRBD2	many	TRBV7-3	TGTGCCAGCAGCTTAGGCGGCGGGGGGGCGAATGAGCAGTTCTTC	CASSLGGGGANEQFF
TRBJ2-5	TRBD1	few	TRBV12-3/TRBV12-4	TGTGCCAGCAGTAAGGACAGGGGTTTGGAGACCCAGTACTTC	CASSKDRGLETQYF
TRBJ2-5	TRBD2	-	TRBV9	TGTGCCAGCAGCGTCGATATAGCGGGAGGGCTGGGAGAGACCCAGTACTTC	CASSVDIAGGLGETQYF
TRBJ2-5	-	few	TRBV15	TGTGCCACCAGCCGGAGGGCCTCAGAGACCCAGTACTTC	CATSRRASETQYF
TRBJ2-3	-	once	TRBV12-3/TRBV12-4	TGTGCCAGCAGCTTATACGACAGACCTAGCACAGCTACGCAGTATTTT	CASSLYDRPSTATQYF
TRBJ2-2	TRBD2	-	TRBV27	TGTGCCAGCAGTTTATCGACGCCTGGGAGGGCAGCGAACACCGGGGAGCTGTTTTTT	CASSLSTPGRAANTGELFF
TRBJ1-2	-	few	TRBV27	TGTGCCAGCAGTTTATCGACATCGGGGGTAAACTATGGCTACACCTTC	CASSLSTSGVNYGYTF